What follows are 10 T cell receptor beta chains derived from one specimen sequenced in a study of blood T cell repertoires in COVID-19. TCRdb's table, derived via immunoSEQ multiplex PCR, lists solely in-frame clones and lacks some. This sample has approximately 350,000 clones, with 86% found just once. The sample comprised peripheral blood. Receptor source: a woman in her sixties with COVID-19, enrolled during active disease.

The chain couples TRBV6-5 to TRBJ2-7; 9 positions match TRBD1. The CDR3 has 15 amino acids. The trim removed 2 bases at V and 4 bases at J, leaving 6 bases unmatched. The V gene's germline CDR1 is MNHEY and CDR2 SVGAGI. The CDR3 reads CASSYPQGARYEQYF. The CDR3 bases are TGTGCCAGCAGTTACCCACAGGGGGCGAGGTACGAGCAGTACTTC.

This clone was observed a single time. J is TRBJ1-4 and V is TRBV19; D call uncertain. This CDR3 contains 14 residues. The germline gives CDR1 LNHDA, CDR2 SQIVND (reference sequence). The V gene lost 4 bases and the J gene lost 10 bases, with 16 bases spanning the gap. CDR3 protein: CASSRVHPGGKLFF. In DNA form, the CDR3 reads TGTGCCAGTAGTAGGGTGCACCCGGGTGGAAAACTGTTTTTT.

The CDR3 region has the DNA TGTGCCATTTCTAAGGATAGCGGGGGGGCTCCCTACAATGAGCAGTTCTTC. Its protein product is CAISKDSGGAPYNEQFF. This chain connects TRBV10-3 to TRBJ2-1; TRBD2 agrees at 11 bases. The CDR3 loop spans 17 amino acids. CDR1 is ENHRY, CDR2 SYGVKD, per germline. Losses at the gene ends were 9 bases for V and 2 bases for J; bases not matched to a gene: 12.

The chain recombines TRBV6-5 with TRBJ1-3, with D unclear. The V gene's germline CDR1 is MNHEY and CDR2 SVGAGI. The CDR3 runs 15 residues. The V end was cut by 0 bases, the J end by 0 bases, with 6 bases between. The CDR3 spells CASSYSRDSGNTIYF. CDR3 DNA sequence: TGTGCCAGCAGTTACTCTAGAGACTCTGGAAACACCATATATTTT.

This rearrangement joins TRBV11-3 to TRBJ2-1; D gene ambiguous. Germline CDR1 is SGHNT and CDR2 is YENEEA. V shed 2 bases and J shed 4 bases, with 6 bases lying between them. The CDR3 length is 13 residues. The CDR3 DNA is TGTGCCAGCAGCTTACACCAGTACAATGAGCAGTTCTTC. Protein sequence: CASSLHQYNEQFF. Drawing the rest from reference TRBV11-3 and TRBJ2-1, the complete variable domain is EAGVVQSPRYKIIEKKQPVAFWCNPISGHNTLYWYLQNLGQGPELLIRYENEEAVDDSQLPKDRFSAERLKGVDSTLKIQPAELGDSAVYLCASSLHQYNEQFFGPGTRLTVL.

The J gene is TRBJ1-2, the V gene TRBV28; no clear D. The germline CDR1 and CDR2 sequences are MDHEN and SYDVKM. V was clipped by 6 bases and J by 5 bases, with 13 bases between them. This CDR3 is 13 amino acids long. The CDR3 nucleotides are TGTGCCAGCAGGACCGGACTCTTGTATGGCTACACCTTC. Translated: CASRTGLLYGYTF.

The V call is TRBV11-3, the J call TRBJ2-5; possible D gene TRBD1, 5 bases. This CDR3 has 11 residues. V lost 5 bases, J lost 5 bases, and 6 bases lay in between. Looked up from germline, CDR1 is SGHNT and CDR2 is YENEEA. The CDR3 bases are TGTGCCAGCAGCCCAGGGGAGACCCAGTACTTC. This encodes CASSPGETQYF. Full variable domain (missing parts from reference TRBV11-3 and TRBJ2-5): EAGVVQSPRYKIIEKKQPVAFWCNPISGHNTLYWYLQNLGQGPELLIRYENEEAVDDSQLPKDRFSAERLKGVDSTLKIQPAELGDSAVYLCASSPGETQYFGPGTRLLVL.

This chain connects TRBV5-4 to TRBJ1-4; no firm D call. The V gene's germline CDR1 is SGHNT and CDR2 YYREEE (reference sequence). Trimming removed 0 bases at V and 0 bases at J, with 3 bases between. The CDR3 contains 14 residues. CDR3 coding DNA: TGTGCCAGCAGCTTGGACTCAACTAATGAAAAACTGTTTTTT. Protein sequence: CASSLDSTNEKLFF. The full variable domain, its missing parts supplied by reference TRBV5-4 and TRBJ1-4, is ETGVTQSPTHLIKTRGQQVTLRCSSQSGHNTVSWYQQALGQGPQFIFQYYREEENGRGNFPPRFSGLQFPNYSSELNVNALELDDSALYLCASSLDSTNEKLFFGSGTQLSVL.

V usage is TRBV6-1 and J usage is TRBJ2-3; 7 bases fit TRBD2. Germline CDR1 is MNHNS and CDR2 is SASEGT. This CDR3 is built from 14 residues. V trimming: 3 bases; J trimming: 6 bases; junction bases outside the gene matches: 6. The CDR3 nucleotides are TGTGCCAGCAGTGACCGGTGGCGGGGGGATACGCAGTATTTT. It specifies CASSDRWRGDTQYF.

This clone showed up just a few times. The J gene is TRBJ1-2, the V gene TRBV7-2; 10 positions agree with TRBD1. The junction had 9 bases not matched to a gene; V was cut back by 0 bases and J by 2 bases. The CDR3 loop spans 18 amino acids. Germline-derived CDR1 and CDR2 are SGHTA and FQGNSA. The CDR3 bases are TGTGCCAGCAGCTTAGCGCCAGGACAGGGGGTATTAAACTATGGCTACACCTTC. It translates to CASSLAPGQGVLNYGYTF.